This T cell receptor (beta chain) appears in the sequencing data of a study of shared clonotypes between healthy human individuals. This clone appeared a single time. The V and J ends lost 1 base and 2 bases respectively, with 13 bases between them. The CDR3 length is 15 residues. In germline, CDR1 is SGHRS, CDR2 YFSETQ. Under the authors' procedure: With immunoSEQ giving junction-only sequences and no quality scores, filtering differed. TCRdb's copy holds only in-frame clones and misses some; the assay was immunoSEQ multiplex PCR. V, J and clone size are those of that table, while D and trimming were read from the DNA. Of about 190,000 clones listed, about 66% are singletons.

This rearrangement joins TRBV5-1 to TRBJ2-7, with D possibly being TRBD1 (6 bases). Sequenced material: memory CD4+ T cells sorted from blood. The subset: CD45RA-negative fraction. This TCR was sampled from a man aged 25-45 years in good health. The CDR3 coding sequence is TGCGCCAGCAGCTTGACGACAGGTAGCACCTACGAGCAGTACTTC. Translating gives CASSLTTGSTYEQYF.